These 9 T cell receptor beta chains were sequenced from one sample in a study of T cells in Graves' hyperthyroidism and ophthalmopathy. Regions amplified from RNA transcripts were the TCR beta CDR3 regions. First-round RT-PCR with HTBI primers amplified the TCR CDR3 region. TCRdb processed the multiplex PCR reads anew with MiXCR; each CDR3 protein has one entry. The sample has 490,000 or so distinct CDR3 sequences, less than 25% seen once; the top ten hold roughly 49%. Material: blood. These receptors were obtained from a woman aged 70 to 79 with Graves' ophthalmopathy.

There are many counts of this clonotype. The gene calls are TRBV7-9 and TRBJ2-3; 11 nucleotides line up with TRBD2. V gave up 7 bases and J gave up 6 bases; unmatched junction bases: 9. Germline V lookup: CDR1 SEHNR, CDR2 FQNEAQ (reference sequence). This CDR3 spans 15 amino acids. CDR3 protein: CASTPTLAGVDTQYF. The CDR3 DNA reads as TGTGCCAGCACCCCAACACTAGCGGGAGTGGATACGCAGTATTTT.

This clonotype was seen only a few times. This chain's CDR3 is CASSEGPSGKETQYF. The CDR3 DNA reads as TGTGCCAGCAGTGAGGGGCCCAGCGGAAAAGAGACCCAGTACTTC. This chain connects TRBV6-1 to TRBJ2-5, with D perhaps being TRBD1 or TRBD2 (5 bases each). Germline assignment: CDR1 MNHNS and CDR2 SASEGT. Trimming cost V 3 bases and J 3 bases, with 14 bases left between them. CDR3 length: 15 amino acids.

This clonotype has a handful of counts. The gene calls are TRBV12-3 or TRBV12-4 and TRBJ2-6; D gene ambiguous. The V end was cut by 8 bases, the J end by 0 bases, with 8 bases between. CDR3 length: 14 residues. The CDR3 here is CASSPVSGANVLTF. DNA of the CDR3: TGTGCCAGCTCTCCGGTCTCTGGGGCCAACGTCCTGACTTTC.

Concerning this clonotype: A clone one base away is much larger, so this may be a read error. The V and J genes are TRBV2 and TRBJ1-2, with TRBD1 as a possible D gene (6 bases). Looked up from germline, CDR1 is SNHLY and CDR2 is FYNNEI. This CDR3 has 15 amino acids. The CDR3 loop is CASSSPGLQNGGYAF. CDR3 bases: TGTGCCAGCAGTAGCCCGGGACTCCAAAATGGGGGCTACGCCTTC.

The chain joins TRBV27 to TRBJ1-6; D remains unclear. The CDR3 extends over 15 amino acids. Trimming removed 6 bases at V and 3 bases at J, with 12 bases between. Germline V CDR1 and CDR2: MNHEY, SMNVEV (reference sequence). The CDR3 bases are TGTGCCAGCAGCAGAGGGTCGTTCTATAATTCACCCCTCCACTTT. Protein: CASSRGSFYNSPLHF.

The rearrangement joins TRBV4-3 to TRBJ2-1; 11 positions agree with TRBD2. The CDR3 is made up of 15 amino acids. Germline V gives CDR1 LGHNA, CDR2 YSLEER. The trim removed 1 base at V and 8 bases at J, leaving 4 bases unmatched. CDR3 sequence (DNA): TGCGCCAGCAGCCAAGCCCCGACTAGCGGGGATGAGCAGTTCTTC. Its translation is CASSQAPTSGDEQFF.

In this sample, this clonotype turned up many times. This rearrangement joins TRBV6-1 to TRBJ2-2, with TRBD1 matching over 8 bases. Germline V gives CDR1 MNHNS, CDR2 SASEGT. Germline trimming cut 4 bases from V and 7 bases from J; bases unmatched to any gene: 8. The CDR3 contains 15 residues. The DNA for the CDR3 is TGTGCCAGCAGTGCCCGACAGGGGAGAATCGGGGAGCTGTTTTTT. Protein product: CASSARQGRIGELFF.

This clonotype was seen more than once but under ten times. The J gene is TRBJ2-4, the V gene TRBV30; D is perhaps TRBD1 (6 bases). V lost 2 bases to trimming and J lost 3 bases, with 17 bases between them. The length of the CDR3 is 16 residues. Germline assignment: CDR1 GTSNPN and CDR2 SVGIG (reference sequence). CDR3 region: CAWSSPGEWVKNIQYF. The CDR3, as DNA: TGTGCCTGGAGTTCGCCAGGGGAATGGGTCAAAAACATTCAGTACTTC.

This clonotype was seen repeatedly, ten times or more. This rearrangement joins TRBV3-1 to TRBJ2-7; 13 nucleotides align to TRBD2. Germline V gene lookup returns CDR1 LGHDT and CDR2 YNNKEL (reference sequence). After removal of 4 bases from V and 3 bases from J, the junction contained 3 bases not matched to a gene. The CDR3 is 15 residues long. The chain's CDR3 is CASSLWTSGSYEQYF. CDR3 sequence (DNA): TGTGCCAGCAGCCTCTGGACTAGCGGGAGCTACGAGCAGTACTTC.